Listed below are T cell receptor beta chains from one sample, sequenced in a study of vaccination and CD4 T cells after COVID-19. No cognate antigen is known for these TCRs. A single record per CDR3 protein comes from TCRdb applying MiXCR to the PCR reads. In the table there are approximately 16,000 distinct CDR3 sequences, about two fifths of which are singletons. Source: CD4+ T cells from blood, cultured in vitro, taken after SARS-CoV-2 vaccination. These receptors were obtained from a human donor who had recovered from COVID-19. Both conserved end residues are part of each CDR3. D genes are given only for firm matches. Size tells how often a clone was seen (once, few, many) or the class of an expanded clone, and some rows leave it out.

>TRBV28|TRBJ2-7|TRBD1|16|NA
TGTGCCAGCAGTTCCGGGGCGGACAGGGCTACCTACGAGCAGTACTTC
CASSSGADRATYEQYF
>TRBV28|TRBJ1-2|NA|13|few
TGTGCCAGCAGTTTGGACGGTAACTATGGCTACACCTTC
CASSLDGNYGYTF
>TRBV6-1|TRBJ2-7|NA|14|NA
TGTGCCAACAGTCCGAGGGACTCCACCTACGAGCAGTACTTC
CANSPRDSTYEQYF
>TRBV6-1|TRBJ2-3|NA|14|medium-sized
TGTGCCAGCAGGGAGGGCGTGGGCACAGATACGCAGTATTTT
CASREGVGTDTQYF
>TRBV20-1|TRBJ1-3|TRBD1|14|NA
TGCAGTGCTAGGGGGACAGCCTCTGGAAACACCATATATTTT
CSARGTASGNTIYF
>TRBV2|TRBJ1-1|TRBD1|16|NA
TGTGCCAGCACCCGATCCCCAAACAGGGGCGCCACTGAAGCTTTCTTT
CASTRSPNRGATEAFF
>TRBV20-1|TRBJ2-5|TRBD2|15|NA
TGCAGTGCTAGAGATCGTACTAGCGGGAGAGAGACCCAGTACTTC
CSARDRTSGRETQYF
>TRBV20-1|TRBJ1-5|NA|16|medium-sized
TGCAGTGCTAACAAAGACAGTGGAAATAGCAATCAGCCCCAGCATTTT
CSANKDSGNSNQPQHF
>TRBV7-9|TRBJ2-2|NA|14|NA
TGTGCCAGCAGCTTAGCGGTCAGCACCGGGGAGCTGTTTTTT
CASSLAVSTGELFF
>TRBV4-3|TRBJ1-2|NA|13|large
TGCGCCAGCAGCCGAGGACGGAGCTATGGCTACACCTTC
CASSRGRSYGYTF
>TRBV20-1|TRBJ2-2|TRBD2|16|few
TGCAGTGCCCGCCCCAGCGGGAAAAAGAACACCGGGGAGCTGTTTTTT
CSARPSGKKNTGELFF
>TRBV20-1|TRBJ1-5|NA|13|NA
TGCAGTGGGACAGCCTATAGCAATCAGCCCCAGCATTTT
CSGTAYSNQPQHF
>TRBV7-2|TRBJ1-5|TRBD1|14|NA
TGTGCCAGCAGCCGGGACAGAAGCAATCAGCCCCAGCATTTT
CASSRDRSNQPQHF
>TRBV20-1|TRBJ2-2|NA|15|NA
TGCAGTGCTAGCCGGCCCCTAGCAGACACCGGGGAGCTGTTTTTT
CSASRPLADTGELFF
>TRBV30|TRBJ1-6|TRBD1|18|NA
TGTGCCTGGAGTGGGGGAGGGACAGGATTCTCCTATAATTCACCCCTCCACTTT
CAWSGGGTGFSYNSPLHF